This T cell receptor beta chain was recovered during a study of human CD8 memory T cell subsets. UMI-labeled 5' RACE yielded the TCR beta libraries. Reanalyzing the 5' RACE reads, TCRdb keeps one entry per CDR3 protein, without DNA. This table holds thousands of distinct CDR3 sequences. Negative magnetic separation was used for the enrichment of total CD8+ T cells. The sequenced sample was CD8+ T cells from PBMCs. The TCR was taken from a human donor in good health.

The CDR3 reads CASSLGTGRSYEQYF. The genes are TRBV28 and TRBJ2-7. Germline V gene data show CDR1 as MDHEN and CDR2 as SYDVKM. This CDR3 contains 15 residues. Looking up the rest from reference TRBV28 and TRBJ2-7 gives the full variable domain: DVKVTQSSRYLVKRTGEKVFLECVQDMDHENMFWYRQDPGLGLRLIYFSYDVKMKEKGDIPEGYSVSREKKERFSLILESASTNQTSMYLCASSLGTGRSYEQYFGPGTRLTVT.